A selection of T cell receptor beta chains follows, all from one sample in a study of spatial heterogeneity in lung cancer. Via MiXCR, TCRdb re-called the 5' RACE reads, giving one row per CDR3 protein. The sample consists of around 18,000 distinct CDR3 sequences, 7% to 7.5% of them appearing once. Source: lung tumor tissue, taken at surgery. These receptors were collected from a female donor with early-stage non-small cell lung cancer. CDR3s include the opening cysteine and the closing phenylalanine or tryptophan. A D gene is named only where the DNA matches it firmly. Some rows mark clone size as missing; the rest say once, few, many or name a class of expanded clone.

d_call	clone_size	v_call	j_call	cdr3_aa	cdr3_nt
.	many	TRBV5-1	TRBJ2-2	CASSLGRMRILTNTGELFF	TGCGCCAGCAGCTTAGGTCGCATGCGGATCCTAACGAACACCGGGGAGCTGTTTTTT
.	many	TRBV7-2	TRBJ2-2	CASSPDRNTGELFF	TGTGCCAGCAGCCCGGACAGGAACACCGGGGAGCTGTTTTTT
.	many	TRBV29-1	TRBJ1-2	CSASDGGYTF	TGCAGCGCCAGTGATGGTGGCTACACCTTC
TRBD1	.	TRBV28	TRBJ1-6	CASKREGTVNSPLHF	TGTGCCAGCAAAAGGGAGGGGACAGTGAATTCACCCCTCCACTTT
.	few	TRBV7-9	TRBJ2-2	CASSLIRLADTGELFF	TGTGCCAGCAGCTTGATCCGCCTGGCGGACACCGGGGAGCTGTTTTTT
.	many	TRBV20-1	TRBJ2-7	CSARGGRYEQYF	TGCAGTGCTAGAGGTGGGAGGTACGAGCAGTACTTC
.	.	TRBV20-1	TRBJ1-4	CSAREEGTNEKLFF	TGCAGTGCTAGAGAGGAGGGAACAAATGAAAAACTGTTTTTT
.	.	TRBV18	TRBJ2-1	CASSPQETSYNEQFF	TGTGCCAGCTCACCACAGGAGACTAGCTACAATGAGCAGTTCTTC
TRBD2	.	TRBV20-1	TRBJ2-1	CSARFRTSLNEQFF	TGCAGTGCTAGATTCCGGACTAGTTTGAATGAGCAGTTCTTC
TRBD1	many	TRBV5-1	TRBJ1-1	CASSFQGASTEAFF	TGCGCCAGCAGCTTCCAGGGGGCAAGCACTGAAGCTTTCTTT
TRBD1	many	TRBV7-9	TRBJ2-7	CASSLADRGRNEQYF	TGTGCCAGCAGCTTAGCTGACAGGGGAAGAAACGAGCAGTACTTC
.	.	TRBV4-2	TRBJ1-6	CASTPGEADYNSPLHF	TGTGCCAGCACCCCAGGGGAGGCAGACTATAATTCACCCCTCCACTTT
.	many	TRBV6-5	TRBJ2-3	CASGTGISTDTQYF	TGTGCCAGCGGAACAGGGATTAGCACAGATACGCAGTATTTT
.	few	TRBV7-2	TRBJ2-7	CASSSSSDSYEQYF	TGTGCCAGCAGCTCCAGTTCCGACTCCTACGAGCAGTACTTC
TRBD2	few	TRBV7-2	TRBJ2-1	CASSPPSGGYNEQFF	TGTGCCAGCAGCCCCCCTAGCGGGGGGTACAATGAGCAGTTCTTC
.	many	TRBV6-5	TRBJ2-7	CASHSRLGDEQYF	TGTGCCAGCCACTCTCGGTTAGGGGACGAGCAGTACTTC
.	many	TRBV6-6	TRBJ2-2	CASSGPGGRGNTGELFF	TGTGCCAGCAGCGGACCCGGTGGCAGGGGGAACACCGGGGAGCTGTTTTTT
.	many	TRBV20-1	TRBJ2-3	CSAPLGPTSTDTQYF	TGCAGTGCCCCCCTCGGGCCTACTAGCACAGATACGCAGTATTTT
.	many	TRBV20-1	TRBJ1-1	CSARGEANTEAFF	TGCAGTGCTAGAGGTGAGGCAAACACTGAAGCTTTCTTT
.	.	TRBV3-1	TRBJ1-5	CASKGGNQPQHF	TGTGCCAGTAAAGGGGGGAATCAGCCCCAGCATTTT
.	many	TRBV15	TRBJ2-7	CATSRDCGGVGDEQYF	TGTGCCACCAGCAGAGATTGCGGCGGAGTAGGGGACGAGCAGTACTTC
.	few	TRBV29-1	TRBJ2-3	CSVEDFFDGTQYF	TGCAGCGTTGAAGACTTTTTCGACGGTACGCAGTATTTT
.	many	TRBV12-3/TRBV12-4	TRBJ2-7	CASSLAARPYEQYF	TGTGCCAGCAGCTTAGCGGCCCGACCTTACGAGCAGTACTTC
.	.	TRBV5-1	TRBJ1-1	CASSFTRITEAFF	TGCGCCAGCAGCTTCACGCGGATCACTGAAGCTTTCTTT
TRBD2	medium-sized	TRBV9	TRBJ2-1	CASSVLAGGGYNEQFF	TGTGCCAGCAGCGTACTAGCGGGGGGCGGGTACAATGAGCAGTTCTTC
.	many	TRBV11-1	TRBJ2-7	CASSSDLTYYYEQYF	TGTGCCAGCAGCTCCGACCTTACATATTACTACGAGCAGTACTTC
TRBD2	medium-sized	TRBV28	TRBJ2-7	CASRTLAGKGYEQYF	TGTGCCAGCAGAACCCTAGCGGGGAAAGGCTACGAGCAGTACTTC
.	many	TRBV10-3	TRBJ2-1	CAISERESSYNEQFF	TGTGCCATCAGTGAGAGGGAAAGCTCCTACAATGAGCAGTTCTTC
.	few	TRBV6-5	TRBJ2-3	CASTLEEDTQYF	TGTGCCAGCACCCTAGAAGAAGATACGCAGTATTTT
TRBD1	many	TRBV7-6	TRBJ1-3	CASSPTGGSSGNTIYF	TGTGCCAGCAGCCCGACAGGGGGCAGCTCTGGAAACACCATATATTTT
TRBD1	many	TRBV7-9	TRBJ2-5	CASSSPGTGENF	TGTGCCAGCAGCTCACCCGGGACAGGGGAAAACTTC
.	few	TRBV6-1	TRBJ1-5	CASSESGGEAQPQHF	TGTGCCAGCAGTGAATCAGGTGGGGAGGCCCAGCCCCAGCATTTT
.	.	TRBV5-1	TRBJ2-2	CASRSVGTGELFF	TGCGCCAGCAGGTCTGTGGGCACCGGGGAGCTGTTTTTT
TRBD2	many	TRBV20-1	TRBJ2-3	CSASKLAGGTDTQYF	TGCAGTGCTAGTAAACTAGCGGGGGGCACAGATACGCAGTATTTT
.	many	TRBV29-1	TRBJ1-1	CSAYEGGGTEAFF	TGCAGCGCGTACGAGGGAGGAGGGACTGAAGCTTTCTTT
.	.	TRBV20-1	TRBJ1-2	CSASFPEHLGVIANYGYTF	TGCAGTGCTAGTTTTCCCGAACACTTGGGGGTCATAGCTAACTATGGCTACACCTTC
.	many	TRBV6-5	TRBJ1-6	CASSPSNSPLHF	TGTGCCAGCAGTCCATCAAATTCACCCCTCCACTTT
.	many	TRBV12-3/TRBV12-4	TRBJ2-3	CASTTGLFADTQYF	TGTGCCAGCACTACGGGGCTGTTCGCAGATACGCAGTATTTT
.	many	TRBV20-1	TRBJ1-5	CSARDPRDQPQHF	TGCAGTGCTAGAGATCCCAGGGATCAGCCCCAGCATTTT
.	medium-sized	TRBV27	TRBJ1-4	CASSPLDRFFEKLFF	TGTGCCAGCAGCCCACTCGACAGATTTTTCGAAAAACTGTTTTTT
.	many	TRBV5-6	TRBJ2-2	CASQMGSGTGELFF	TGTGCCAGCCAGATGGGGTCGGGGACCGGGGAGCTGTTTTTT
.	many	TRBV20-1	TRBJ2-1	CSARPGTPLVNEQFF	TGCAGTGCGAGACCCGGGACTCCCCTGGTCAATGAGCAGTTCTTC
TRBD1	medium-sized	TRBV7-2	TRBJ1-1	CASSTGTGSTFF	TGTGCCAGCAGCACGGGGACAGGGTCGACTTTCTTT
.	.	TRBV14	TRBJ2-7	CASSQVGGGYEQYF	TGTGCCAGCAGCCAAGTCGGAGGAGGCTACGAGCAGTACTTC
.	many	TRBV6-5	TRBJ1-5	CASSPGTFYSNQPQHF	TGTGCCAGCAGCCCGGGGACGTTTTATAGCAATCAGCCCCAGCATTTT